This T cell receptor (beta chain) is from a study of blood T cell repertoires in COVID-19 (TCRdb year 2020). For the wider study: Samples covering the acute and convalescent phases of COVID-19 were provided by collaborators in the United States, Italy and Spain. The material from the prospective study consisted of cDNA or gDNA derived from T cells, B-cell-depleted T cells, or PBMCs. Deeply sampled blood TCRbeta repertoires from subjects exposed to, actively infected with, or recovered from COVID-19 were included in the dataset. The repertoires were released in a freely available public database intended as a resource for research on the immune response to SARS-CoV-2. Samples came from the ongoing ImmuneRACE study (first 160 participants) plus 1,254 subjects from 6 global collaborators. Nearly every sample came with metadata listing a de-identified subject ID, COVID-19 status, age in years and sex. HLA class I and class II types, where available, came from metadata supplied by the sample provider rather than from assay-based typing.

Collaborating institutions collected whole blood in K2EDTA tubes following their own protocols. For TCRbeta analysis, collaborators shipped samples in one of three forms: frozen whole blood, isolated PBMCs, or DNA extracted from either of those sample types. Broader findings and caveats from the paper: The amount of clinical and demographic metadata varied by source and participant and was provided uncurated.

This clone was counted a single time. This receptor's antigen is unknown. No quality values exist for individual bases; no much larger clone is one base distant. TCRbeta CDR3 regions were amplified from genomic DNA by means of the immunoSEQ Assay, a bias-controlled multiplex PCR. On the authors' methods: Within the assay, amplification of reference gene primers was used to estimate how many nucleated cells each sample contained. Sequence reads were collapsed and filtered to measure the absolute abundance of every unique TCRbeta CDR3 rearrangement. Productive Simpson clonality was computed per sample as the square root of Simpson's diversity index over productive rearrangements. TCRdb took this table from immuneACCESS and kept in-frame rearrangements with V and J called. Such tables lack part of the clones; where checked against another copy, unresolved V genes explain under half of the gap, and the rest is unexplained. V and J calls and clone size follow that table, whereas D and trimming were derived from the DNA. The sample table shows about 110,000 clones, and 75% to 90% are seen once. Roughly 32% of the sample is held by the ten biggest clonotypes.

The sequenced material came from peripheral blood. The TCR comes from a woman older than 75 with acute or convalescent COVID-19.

At the DNA level, the sequence is TGTGCCAGTAGAGGGGGGGGGAGCTCCTACAATGAGCAGTTCTTC. It specifies CASRGGGSSYNEQFF. The sequence is built from TRBV19 and TRBJ2-1; the D gene is possibly TRBD2, with 7 bases matching. Trimming takes 6 bases from V and 0 bases from J, and the germline ends sit 12 bases apart. CDR1 LNHDA and CDR2 SQIVND are derived from the germline V gene (reference sequence). Measured from the cysteine to the phenylalanine, the CDR3 is 15 residues long. Only the CDR3 DNA stays, 45 bases, in frame from base 1.